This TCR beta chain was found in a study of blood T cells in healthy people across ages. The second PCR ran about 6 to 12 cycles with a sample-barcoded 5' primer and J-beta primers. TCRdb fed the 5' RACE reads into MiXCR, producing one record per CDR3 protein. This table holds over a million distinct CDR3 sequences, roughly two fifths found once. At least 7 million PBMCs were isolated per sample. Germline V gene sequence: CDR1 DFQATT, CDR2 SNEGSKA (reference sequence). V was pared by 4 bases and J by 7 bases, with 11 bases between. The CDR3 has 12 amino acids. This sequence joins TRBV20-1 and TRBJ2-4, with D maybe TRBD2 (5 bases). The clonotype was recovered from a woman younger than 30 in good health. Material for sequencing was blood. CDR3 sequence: CSATMRANIQYF. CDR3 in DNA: TGCAGTGCTACGATGAGGGCGAACATTCAGTACTTC.